Here is one T cell receptor (beta chain) with its context. This record belongs to a study of immune cell composition in non-small cell lung cancer. The method was immunoSEQ multiplex PCR; TCRdb's version includes in-frame clones alone and lacks a portion of them. The sample has 2,000 or so clones, roughly 80% seen once. V was clipped by 6 bases and J by 5 bases, with 10 bases between them. Looked up from germline, CDR1 is SEHNR and CDR2 is FQNEAQ (reference sequence). The CDR3 extends over 13 amino acids. The J gene is TRBJ2-2, the V gene TRBV7-9; D is perhaps TRBD1 (5 bases). This TCR came from a human donor with non-small cell lung cancer. Sequencing was carried out using lung tumor tissue. Here the CDR3 reads CASSPQGTGELFF. In nucleotides, the CDR3 is TGTGCCAGCAGTCCTCAGGGAACCGGGGAGCTGTTTTTT.